These T cell receptor beta chains were read from a single sample in a study of blood T cell repertoires in COVID-19. Clones were sequenced by immunoSEQ multiplex PCR, and TCRdb holds only the in-frame ones, with some missing. In the table there are about 160,000 clones, roughly 85% of which are singletons. The sequenced material came from peripheral blood. These receptor sequences come from a man aged 35-49 years with acute or convalescent COVID-19. The CDR3 runs from the conserved cysteine through the conserved F or W. The D gene is left open where the match is weak.

CDR3 protein,CDR3 DNA,D gene,V gene,J gene,CDR3 length
CASSFRGWMNTEAFF,TGTGCCAGCAGCTTTCGGGGGTGGATGAACACTGAAGCTTTCTTT,NA,TRBV5-8,TRBJ1-1,15
CASSSGQGFLSGETQYF,TGTGCCAGCAGCTCGGGACAGGGGTTCCTCTCAGGAGAGACCCAGTACTTC,TRBD1,TRBV7-7,TRBJ2-5,17
CASTVPGQGNYGYTF,TGTGCCAGTACCGTGCCGGGACAGGGTAACTATGGCTACACCTTC,TRBD1,TRBV19,TRBJ1-2,15
CASSFRGNNSPLHF,TGTGCCAGCAGTTTCCGGGGAAATAATTCACCCCTCCACTTT,NA,TRBV27,TRBJ1-6,14
CASSDRSSGSTEAFF,TGTGCCAGCAGTGACAGGTCGTCTGGGAGCACTGAAGCTTTCTTT,NA,TRBV27,TRBJ1-1,15
CASSPNKDRAGYTF,TGTGCCAGCAGCCCGAATAAAGACAGGGCCGGCTACACCTTC,TRBD1,TRBV28,TRBJ1-2,14
CASSVGRGPNNEQFF,TGTGCCAGCAGTGTTGGGCGGGGGCCTAACAATGAGCAGTTCTTC,NA,TRBV6-4,TRBJ2-1,15
CASSRNLAGGSHEQFF,TGTGCCAGCAGCCGTAATTTAGCGGGGGGGAGTCATGAGCAGTTCTTC,TRBD2,TRBV9,TRBJ2-1,16
CASSLATQGAGEKLFF,TGCGCCAGCAGTCTCGCAACCCAGGGGGCGGGTGAAAAACTGTTTTTT,TRBD1,TRBV5-1,TRBJ1-4,16
CASSQEKGAMSQPQHF,TGTGCCAGCAGCCAAGAAAAGGGGGCGATGAGTCAGCCCCAGCATTTT,TRBD1,TRBV3-1/TRBV3-2,TRBJ1-5,16